This is a list of T cell receptor beta chains from one sample in a study of cytomegalovirus exposure and HLA in healthy donors. The data were produced by immunoSEQ multiplex PCR, yet TCRdb's version contains in-frame clones alone and is incomplete. The sample lists 100,000 or so clones; roughly 85% were seen once. The sequenced material came from PBMCs. The receptors come from a woman in her forties in good health and CMV-seronegative. The CDR3 runs from the conserved cysteine through the conserved F or W. A D gene is named only where the DNA matches it firmly. Size is stated for part of the rows, as once, few or many counts, or as a class when the clone is expanded.

clone_size j_call v_call d_call cdr3_aa cdr3_nt
- TRBJ2-4 TRBV4-2 TRBD1 CASSQEEQGNDIQYF TGTGCCAGCAGCCAAGAGGAACAGGGGAATGACATTCAGTACTTC
- TRBJ2-5 TRBV15 TRBD2 CATSRMVAGGQETQYF TGTGCCACCAGCAGAATGGTAGCGGGAGGCCAAGAGACCCAGTACTTC
- TRBJ1-2 TRBV14 - CASSQGRENYGYTF TGTGCCAGCAGCCAAGGGAGGGAAAACTATGGCTACACCTTC
- TRBJ1-1 TRBV30 - CAWKARTRGTEAFF TGTGCCTGGAAGGCCCGGACAAGGGGCACTGAAGCTTTCTTT
- TRBJ1-2 TRBV7-2 - CASSLDGGLNYGYTF TGTGCCAGCAGCTTAGACGGGGGTCTTAACTATGGCTACACCTTC
once TRBJ1-1 TRBV15 - CATSRVKNTEAFF TGTGCCACCAGCAGAGTTAAGAACACTGAAGCTTTCTTT
once TRBJ2-1 TRBV27 TRBD2 CASSLASGGAGPYNEQFF TGTGCCAGCAGTTTGGCTAGCGGGGGGGCGGGGCCCTACAATGAGCAGTTCTTC
- TRBJ2-2 TRBV5-1 - CASSWGQVYANTGELFF TGCGCCAGCAGCTGGGGACAAGTTTACGCGAACACCGGGGAGCTGTTTTTT
few TRBJ1-5 TRBV6-6 - CASSYTDQPQHF TGTGCCAGCAGTTACACAGATCAGCCCCAGCATTTT
- TRBJ2-1 TRBV10-3 TRBD2 CAIGTSLYNEQFF TGTGCCATCGGGACTAGTTTGTACAATGAGCAGTTCTTC
- TRBJ1-2 TRBV7-9 TRBD1 CASSRTQGDGYTF TGTGCCAGCAGCCGAACCCAGGGGGATGGCTACACCTTC
- TRBJ1-1 TRBV2 TRBD1 CASSEVQGGSVNTEAFF TGTGCCAGCAGTGAAGTCCAGGGGGGTTCCGTGAACACTGAAGCTTTCTTT
- TRBJ2-5 TRBV11-3 TRBD1 CASSLGLRDREETQYF TGTGCCAGCAGCTTAGGTCTTCGGGACAGGGAAGAGACCCAGTACTTC
- TRBJ1-2 TRBV2 TRBD1 CASLQGSNYGYTF TGTGCCAGCCTACAGGGGTCTAACTATGGCTACACCTTC
- TRBJ2-7 TRBV7-2 - CASSSVDSYYEQYF TGTGCCAGCAGCTCTGTGGACAGCTACTACGAGCAGTACTTC
- TRBJ2-7 TRBV6-6 TRBD2 CASSLAGRTSYEQYF TGTGCCAGCAGTCTAGCGGGGAGAACTTCCTACGAGCAGTACTTC
once TRBJ1-1 TRBV28 TRBD1 CASGPREGATWAEAFF TGTGCCAGCGGGCCCCGAGAGGGGGCGACCTGGGCTGAAGCTTTCTTT
- TRBJ1-1 TRBV30 - CAWSVQREANTEAFF TGTGCCTGGAGTGTACAAAGGGAGGCAAACACTGAAGCTTTCTTT
once TRBJ1-2 TRBV29-1 - CSVDGSGTATRGYTF TGCAGCGTTGATGGCTCTGGGACCGCGACTAGGGGCTACACCTTC
- TRBJ2-6 TRBV19 TRBD2 CASSTRTSGSSSGANVLTF TGTGCCAGTAGTACCCGGACTAGCGGGTCAAGCTCTGGGGCCAACGTCCTGACTTTC
- TRBJ1-2 TRBV7-2 - CASSLDRQDSYGYTF TGTGCCAGCAGCTTAGATCGGCAGGACAGCTATGGCTACACCTTC
few TRBJ2-7 TRBV10-2 - CASYRVGNEQYF TGCGCCAGTTACAGGGTGGGGAACGAGCAGTACTTC
few TRBJ1-4 TRBV27 - CASSLGAGENEKLFF TGTGCCAGCAGTTTGGGGGCCGGGGAGAATGAAAAACTGTTTTTT
- TRBJ2-1 TRBV6-5 - CASSTGLHSYNEQFF TGTGCCAGCAGTACGGGACTGCACTCCTACAATGAGCAGTTCTTC
- TRBJ1-1 TRBV21-1 - CASTPIGGEAFF TGTGCCAGCACCCCGATCGGGGGTGAAGCTTTCTTT
- TRBJ1-4 TRBV9 TRBD1 CASSAAGTGAVTNEKLFF TGTGCCAGCAGCGCCGCGGGGACAGGGGCGGTAACTAATGAAAAACTGTTTTTT
- TRBJ2-7 TRBV5-4 TRBD1 CASSLQGSYEQYF TGTGCCAGCAGCTTACAGGGGTCCTACGAGCAGTACTTC
few TRBJ2-3 TRBV7-2 TRBD2 CASSLQSGGGTDTQYF TGTGCCAGCAGCTTACAGAGCGGGGGGGGCACAGATACGCAGTATTTT
- TRBJ2-5 TRBV6-6 TRBD1 CASRTAGTGEETQYF TGTGCCAGCAGAACCGCCGGGACAGGGGAAGAGACCCAGTACTTC
- TRBJ1-4 TRBV5-6 TRBD1 CASSLGYRGHEKLFF TGTGCCAGCAGCTTGGGGTACAGGGGGCATGAAAAACTGTTTTTT
- TRBJ2-4 TRBV10-1 - CASSEGQLAGKNIQYF TGCGCCAGCAGTGAGGGCCAGCTAGCTGGCAAAAACATTCAGTACTTC
- TRBJ2-1 TRBV5-1 TRBD2 CASSLAGTSGSYNEQFF TGCGCCAGCAGCCTGGCTGGGACTAGCGGGAGCTACAATGAGCAGTTCTTC
- TRBJ2-5 TRBV19 - CASSIANQETQYF TGTGCCAGTAGTATAGCAAACCAAGAGACCCAGTACTTC
- TRBJ2-7 TRBV28 TRBD2 CASSPAGTTSYEQYF TGTGCCAGCAGCCCGGCGGGGACTACCTCCTACGAGCAGTACTTC
- TRBJ2-2 TRBV25-1 TRBD1 CASLRQGKGPGELFF TGTGCCAGCTTGCGACAGGGGAAAGGCCCCGGGGAGCTGTTTTTT
- TRBJ2-7 TRBV7-9 TRBD2 CASSFGTSGSRYEQYF TGTGCCAGCAGCTTCGGGACTAGCGGGAGTAGGTACGAGCAGTACTTC
few TRBJ2-3 TRBV15 - CATSRQNTDTQYF TGTGCCACCAGCAGACAGAACACAGATACGCAGTATTTT
once TRBJ1-5 TRBV7-2 - CASSPEGGAGGLNQPQHF TGTGCCAGCAGTCCTGAGGGAGGGGCGGGGGGCTTAAATCAGCCCCAGCATTTT
- TRBJ2-7 TRBV27 TRBD2 CASSSRGGLAGYYEQYF TGTGCCAGCAGTTCCCGGGGGGGACTAGCGGGATACTACGAGCAGTACTTC
- TRBJ2-1 TRBV5-1 - CASSESGTSSYNEQFF TGCGCCAGCAGCGAAAGCGGGACAAGCTCCTACAATGAGCAGTTCTTC
- TRBJ1-1 TRBV5-6 - CASSFSLGEVNTEAFF TGTGCCAGCAGCTTCTCTTTAGGGGAGGTGAACACTGAAGCTTTCTTT